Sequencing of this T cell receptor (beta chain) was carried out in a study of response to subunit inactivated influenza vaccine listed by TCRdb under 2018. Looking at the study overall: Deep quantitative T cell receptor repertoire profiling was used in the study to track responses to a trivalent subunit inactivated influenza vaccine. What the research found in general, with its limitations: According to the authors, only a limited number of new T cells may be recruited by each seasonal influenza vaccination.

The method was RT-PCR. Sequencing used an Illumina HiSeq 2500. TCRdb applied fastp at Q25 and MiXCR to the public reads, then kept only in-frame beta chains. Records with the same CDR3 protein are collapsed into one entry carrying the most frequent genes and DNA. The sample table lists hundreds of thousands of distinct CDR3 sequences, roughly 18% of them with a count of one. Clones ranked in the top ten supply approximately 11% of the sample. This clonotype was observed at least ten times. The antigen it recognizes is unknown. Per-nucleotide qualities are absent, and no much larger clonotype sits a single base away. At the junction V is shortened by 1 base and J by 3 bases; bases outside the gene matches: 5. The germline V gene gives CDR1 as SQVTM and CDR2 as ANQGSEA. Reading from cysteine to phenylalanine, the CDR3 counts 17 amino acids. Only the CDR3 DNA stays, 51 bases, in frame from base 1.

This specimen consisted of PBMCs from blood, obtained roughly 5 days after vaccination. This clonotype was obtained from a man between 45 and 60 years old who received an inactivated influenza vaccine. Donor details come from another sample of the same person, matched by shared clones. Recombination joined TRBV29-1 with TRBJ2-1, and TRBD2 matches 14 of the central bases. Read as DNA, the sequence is TGCAGCGTTGAAGGGGGGACTAGCGGGAGTTTCTACAATGAGCAGTTCTTC. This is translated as CSVEGGTSGSFYNEQFF.